A single TCR beta chain is shown here with its context. Authors' processing steps: Reference gene primer amplification in the assay estimated nucleated cell counts. The repertoire was sequenced with immunoSEQ multiplex PCR; TCRdb's copy has only in-frame clones and lacks some. V and J calls and clone size follow that table, whereas D and trimming were derived from the DNA. The profile covers 100,000 to 150,000 clones, with 85% appearing a single time and more than 6.5% taken by the ten largest. The source of the sample is a study of blood T cell repertoires in COVID-19. Across the whole study: Acute and convalescent COVID-19 specimens originated in the United States, Italy and Spain.

Germline lookup yields CDR1 SGHVS and CDR2 FNYEAQ. Trimming left V 0 bases short and J 5 bases short, with 10 bases between. The CDR3 has 15 amino acids. This chain connects TRBV7-6 to TRBJ2-2; maybe TRBD1 (6 bases). Sequenced: peripheral blood. The sequence derives from an elderly man with active or convalescent COVID-19. The CDR3: CASSLAQGRTGELFF. The CDR3 DNA is TGTGCCAGCAGCTTAGCGCAGGGGCGAACCGGGGAGCTGTTTTTT. The whole variable domain, filled in from reference TRBV7-6 and TRBJ2-2, reads GAGVSQSPRYKVTKRGQDVALRCDPISGHVSLYWYRQALGQGPEFLTYFNYEAQQDKSGLPNDRFSAERPEGSISTLTIQRTEQRDSAMYRCASSLAQGRTGELFFGEGSRLTVL.